These 13 T cell receptor beta chains came from one sample sequenced in a study of graft-versus-host responses after intestinal transplantation (dated by TCRdb to about 2021). The protocol used for the library was the immunoSEQ multiplex PCR assay. Imported from immuneACCESS, the table was reduced by TCRdb to in-frame sequences with V and J called. These copies leave out some clones; in studies compared against another copy, an unresolved V gene accounts for under half, and the cause of the remainder is not known. The sample table holds around 18,000 clones, of which about 80% were seen once. The top ten clonotypes cover around 1.9% of the sample. The sample consisted of PBMCs, taken 14 days after transplant. These receptors were collected from a human patient who received an intestinal transplant, so some T cells may come from the graft donor.

Only one count was recorded for this clone. The chain links TRBV10-3 to TRBJ1-2; maybe TRBD1 (6 bases). CDR3 length: 14 residues. Per germline, CDR1 ENHRY and CDR2 SYGVKD. With 0 bases removed from V and 4 bases from J, the gap between germline ends came to 9 bases. The chain's CDR3 is CAISESTGSYGYTF. For the CDR3, the DNA is TGTGCCATCAGTGAGTCGACAGGATCCTATGGCTACACCTTC.

This clone was picked up a small number of times. The junction departs from the called germline gene at one end, perhaps through a read error. This chain joins TRBV27 and TRBJ2-1; TRBD1 agrees at 9 bases. CDR3 length: 13 residues. Germline-derived CDR1 and CDR2 are MNHEY and SMNVEV (reference sequence). The chain's CDR3 is CASSPAEGQGGVF. The DNA for the CDR3 is TGTGCCAGCAGTCCTGCGGAGGGACAGGGAGGTGTCTTC.

This chain connects TRBV13 to TRBJ2-2; perhaps D is TRBD1 or TRBD2 (6 bases each). V lost 5 bases to trimming and J lost 6 bases, with 10 bases between them. Germline assignment: CDR1 PRHDT and CDR2 FYEKMQ (reference sequence). The length of the CDR3 is 13 residues. This CDR3 reads CASSDGGPGELFF. CDR3 DNA: TGTGCCAGCAGCGATGGGGGGCCCGGGGAGCTGTTTTTT. The entire variable domain, with the rest obtained from reference TRBV13 and TRBJ2-2, is as follows: AAGVIQSPRHLIKEKRETATLKCYPIPRHDTVYWYQQGPGQDPQFLISFYEKMQSDKGSIPDRFSAQQFSDYHSELNMSSLELGDSALYFCASSDGGPGELFFGEGSRLTVL.

J is TRBJ1-3 and V is TRBV7-6, with D possibly being TRBD1 (6 bases). Trimming stripped 1 base from V and 0 bases from J, with 16 bases between. This CDR3 region has 18 residues. The V gene's germline CDR1 is SGHVS and CDR2 FNYEAQ. CDR3 DNA: TGTGCCAGCAGCTTAGTGATGACAGGAGGTTTCTCTGGAAACACCATATATTTT. It is translated as CASSLVMTGGFSGNTIYF.

This clone came up once. This chain joins TRBV28 and TRBJ2-7, with D possibly being TRBD1 (5 bases). Per germline, CDR1 MDHEN and CDR2 SYDVKM. The ends were cut back, 3 bases at V and 0 bases at J, with 6 bases in the middle. The CDR3 covers 13 residues. CDR3 in DNA: TGTGCCAGCAGTTTCGACAGCTCCTACGAGCAGTACTTC. Its protein product is CASSFDSSYEQYF.

This chain's CDR3 is CASSPSPTSFDEQFF. CDR3 sequence (DNA): TGCGCCAGCAGCCCATCACCGACTAGCTTCGATGAGCAGTTCTTC. The chain couples TRBV4-1 to TRBJ2-1; 7 bases are a match to TRBD2. CDR1 is MGHRA and CDR2 is YSYEKL in the germline V gene. Trimming cost V 4 bases and J 8 bases; bases outside gene matches: 11. The CDR3 is made up of 15 amino acids.

In its sample, this clone was seen once. This chain uses TRBV10-2 with TRBJ1-1; weak D call: TRBD1 (5 bases). V lost 5 bases and J 1 base, leaving 11 bases between the germline ends. This CDR3 comprises 14 residues. The V gene's germline CDR1 is WSHSY and CDR2 SAAADI. The CDR3 region is CASSTTARNTEAFF. The CDR3 bases are TGCGCCAGCAGTACGACAGCAAGGAACACTGAAGCTTTCTTT.

This sequence joins TRBV19 and TRBJ2-7, with 8 bases that match TRBD1. Germline V CDR1 and CDR2: LNHDA, SQIVND (reference sequence). J lost 8 bases, V lost 3 bases, and 6 bases had no gene match. The CDR3 totals 13 residues. CDR3 protein: CASSIVTGGKQYF. DNA for the CDR3: TGTGCCAGTAGTATTGTCACAGGGGGAAAGCAGTACTTC.

The chain recombines TRBV6-5 with TRBJ2-3, with 11 bases identical to TRBD2. Germline V gene lookup returns CDR1 MNHEY and CDR2 SVGAGI. This CDR3 is built from 16 residues. The junction had 5 bases not matched to a gene; V was cut back by 4 bases and J by 2 bases. The CDR3 spells CASSSLAGGLTDTQYF. CDR3 in DNA: TGTGCCAGCAGTTCCCTAGCGGGAGGTCTCACAGATACGCAGTATTTT.

This clone was detected once. The J gene is TRBJ2-7, the V gene TRBV27; no definite D call. The CDR3 consists of 14 residues. The germline V and J ends were trimmed by 6 bases and 3 bases, with 15 bases remaining between them. In germline, CDR1 is MNHEY, CDR2 SMNVEV (reference sequence). The CDR3 spells CASSSDNTLYEQYF. CDR3 nucleotides: TGTGCCAGCAGCTCCGATAATACTCTCTACGAGCAGTACTTC.

The J gene is TRBJ1-1, the V gene TRBV27; 7 bases are shared with TRBD1. The CDR3 runs 15 residues. The germline CDR1 and CDR2 sequences are MNHEY and SMNVEV (reference sequence). J gave up 1 base and V 1 base, and 3 bases lay outside the gene matches. The CDR3 DNA reads as TGTGCCAGCAGTTTATTGTACAGGGGGAACACTGAAGCTTTCTTT. Translated, it gives CASSLLYRGNTEAFF.

This chain links TRBV2 with TRBJ2-7; no clear D. CDR1 is SNHLY and CDR2 is FYNNEI in the germline V gene. The V end was cut by 3 bases, the J end by 0 bases, with 6 bases between. The CDR3 has 13 residues. CDR3 nucleotide sequence: TGTGCCAGCAGTGATGCTGCCTCCTACGAGCAGTACTTC. The encoded protein is CASSDAASYEQYF.

The chain recombines TRBV27 with TRBJ2-7; 10 bases are a match to TRBD1. CDR1 MNHEY and CDR2 SMNVEV come from the germline V gene (reference sequence). Trimming cost V 6 bases and J 2 bases; bases outside gene matches: 1. The CDR3 is 13 amino acids. CDR3 in amino acids: CASRGTGAYEQYF. In DNA form, the CDR3 reads TGTGCCAGCAGGGGGACAGGGGCCTACGAGCAGTACTTC.